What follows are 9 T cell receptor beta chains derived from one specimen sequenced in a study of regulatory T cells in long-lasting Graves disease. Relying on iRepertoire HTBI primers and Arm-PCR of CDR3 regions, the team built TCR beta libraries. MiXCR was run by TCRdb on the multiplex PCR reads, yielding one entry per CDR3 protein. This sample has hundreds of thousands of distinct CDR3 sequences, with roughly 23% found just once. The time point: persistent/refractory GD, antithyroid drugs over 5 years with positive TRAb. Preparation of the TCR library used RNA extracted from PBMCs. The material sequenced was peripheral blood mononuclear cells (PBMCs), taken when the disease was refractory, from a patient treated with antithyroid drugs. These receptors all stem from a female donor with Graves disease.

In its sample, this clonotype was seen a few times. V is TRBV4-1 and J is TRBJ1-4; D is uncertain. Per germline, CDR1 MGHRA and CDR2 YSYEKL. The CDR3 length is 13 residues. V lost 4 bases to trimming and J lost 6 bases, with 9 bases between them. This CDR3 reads CASSRGLHEKLFF. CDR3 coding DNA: TGCGCCAGCAGCCGAGGACTGCATGAAAAACTGTTTTTT.

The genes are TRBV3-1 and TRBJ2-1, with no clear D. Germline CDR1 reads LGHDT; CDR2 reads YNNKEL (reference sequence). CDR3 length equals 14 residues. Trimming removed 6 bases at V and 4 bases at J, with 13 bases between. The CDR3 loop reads CASSPSQNYNEQFF. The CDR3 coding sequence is TGTGCCAGCAGTCCCTCCCAGAATTACAATGAGCAGTTCTTC.

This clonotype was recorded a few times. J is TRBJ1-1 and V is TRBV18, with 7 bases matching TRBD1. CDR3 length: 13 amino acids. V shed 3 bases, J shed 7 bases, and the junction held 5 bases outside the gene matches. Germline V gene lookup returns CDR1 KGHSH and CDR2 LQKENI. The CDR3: CASSPRDRLEAFF. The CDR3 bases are TGTGCCAGCTCACCTCGGGACAGACTTGAAGCTTTCTTT.

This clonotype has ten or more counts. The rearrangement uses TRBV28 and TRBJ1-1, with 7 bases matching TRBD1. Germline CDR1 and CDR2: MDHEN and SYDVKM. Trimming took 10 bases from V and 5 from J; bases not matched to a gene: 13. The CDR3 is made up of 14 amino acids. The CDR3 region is CAIQLTGVLTEAFF. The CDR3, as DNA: TGTGCCATCCAACTTACAGGGGTTCTTACTGAAGCTTTCTTT.

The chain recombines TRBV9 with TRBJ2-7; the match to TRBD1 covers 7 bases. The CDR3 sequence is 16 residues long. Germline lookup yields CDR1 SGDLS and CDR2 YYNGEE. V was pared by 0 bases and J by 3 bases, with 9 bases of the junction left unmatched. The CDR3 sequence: CASSVGDRQGFYEQYF. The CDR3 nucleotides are TGTGCCAGCAGCGTAGGGGATCGACAGGGATTCTACGAGCAGTACTTC.

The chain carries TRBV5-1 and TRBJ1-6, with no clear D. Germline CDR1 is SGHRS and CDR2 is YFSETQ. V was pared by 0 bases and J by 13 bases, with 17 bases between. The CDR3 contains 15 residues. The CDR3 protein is CASSLAELQSSPLHF. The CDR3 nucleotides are TGCGCCAGCAGCTTGGCCGAGCTTCAGAGTTCCCCCCTCCACTTT. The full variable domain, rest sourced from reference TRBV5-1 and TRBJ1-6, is KAGVTQTPRYLIKTRGQQVTLSCSPISGHRSVSWYQQTPGQGLQFLFEYFSETQRNKGNFPGRFSGRQFSNSRSEMNVSTLELGDSALYLCASSLAELQSSPLHFGNGTRLTVT.

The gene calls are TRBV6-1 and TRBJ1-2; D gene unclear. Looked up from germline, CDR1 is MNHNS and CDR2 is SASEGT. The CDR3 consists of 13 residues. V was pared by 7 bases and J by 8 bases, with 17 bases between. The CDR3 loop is CASITPVEKGYTF. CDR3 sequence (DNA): TGTGCCAGCATTACACCAGTAGAGAAAGGCTACACCTTC.

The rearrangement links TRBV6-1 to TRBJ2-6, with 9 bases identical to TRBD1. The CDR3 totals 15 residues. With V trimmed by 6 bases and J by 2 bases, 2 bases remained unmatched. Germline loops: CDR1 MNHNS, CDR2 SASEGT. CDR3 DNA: TGTGCCAGCAGAACAGGGGGCACTGGGGCCAACGTCCTGACTTTC. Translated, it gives CASRTGGTGANVLTF.

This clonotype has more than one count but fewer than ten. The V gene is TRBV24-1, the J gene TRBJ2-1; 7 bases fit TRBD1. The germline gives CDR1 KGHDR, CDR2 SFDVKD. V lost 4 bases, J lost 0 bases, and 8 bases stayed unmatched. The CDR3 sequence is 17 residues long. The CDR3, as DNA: TGTGCCACCAGTGACGCGACAGGGTACAGCTCCTACAATGAGCAGTTCTTC. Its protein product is CATSDATGYSSYNEQFF.